The 2 T cell receptor beta chains in this list originate from one sample, sequenced in a study of blood T cell repertoires in COVID-19. Repertoires were generated with immunoSEQ multiplex PCR, while TCRdb's copy carries only in-frame clones and drops some. The repertoire holds 150,000 to 200,000 clones, with 85% to 90% as singletons. The sample consisted of peripheral blood. The receptor source for this set is a woman in her seventies with COVID-19, enrolled during active disease.

The gene calls are TRBV6-5 and TRBJ2-2; 10 bases map to TRBD2. J gave up 7 bases and V 10 bases, and 12 bases lay outside the gene matches. The germline V gene encodes CDR1 MNHEY and CDR2 SVGAGI. The CDR3 is made up of 15 amino acids. CDR3 coding DNA: TGTGCCACCGAGCGGGGGGGCATGGGGGACGGGGAGCTGTTTTTT. Translating gives CATERGGMGDGELFF.

This clone came up once. The chain has TRBV9 and TRBJ1-1; D gene uncertain. CDR1 and CDR2 (germline): SGDLS, YYNGEE. Trimming pared 2 bases from V and 3 bases from J, leaving 11 bases between. CDR3 size: 14 residues. CDR3 residues: CASSVFREDTEAFF. Written as DNA, the CDR3 is TGTGCCAGCAGCGTGTTTAGGGAGGACACTGAAGCTTTCTTT.